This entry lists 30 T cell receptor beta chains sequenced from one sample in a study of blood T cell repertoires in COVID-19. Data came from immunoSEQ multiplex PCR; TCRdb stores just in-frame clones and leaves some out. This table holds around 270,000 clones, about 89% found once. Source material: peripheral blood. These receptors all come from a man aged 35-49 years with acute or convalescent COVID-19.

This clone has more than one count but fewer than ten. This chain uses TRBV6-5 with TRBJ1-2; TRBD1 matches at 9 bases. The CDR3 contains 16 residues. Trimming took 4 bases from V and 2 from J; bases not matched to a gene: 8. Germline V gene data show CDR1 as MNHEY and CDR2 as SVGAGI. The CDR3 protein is CASSSTLGQGNYGYTF. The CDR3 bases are TGTGCCAGCAGTTCCACCCTCGGACAGGGGAACTATGGCTACACCTTC.

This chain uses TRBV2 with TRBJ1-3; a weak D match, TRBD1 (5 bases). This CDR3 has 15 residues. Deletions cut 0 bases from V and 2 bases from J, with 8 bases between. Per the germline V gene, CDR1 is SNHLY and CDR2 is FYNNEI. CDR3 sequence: CASSEAGRAGNTIYF. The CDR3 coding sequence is TGTGCCAGCAGTGAAGCGGGCAGGGCTGGAAACACCATATATTTT.

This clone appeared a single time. This chain's CDR3 is CASRGEGRVRGYTF. In DNA, the CDR3 is TGTGCCTCCCGGGGGGAGGGAAGAGTACGTGGCTACACCTTC. The chain uses TRBV2 and TRBJ1-2; D is perhaps TRBD1 (5 bases). The germline V gene encodes CDR1 SNHLY and CDR2 FYNNEI. V shed 11 bases and J shed 7 bases, with 23 bases lying between them. This CDR3 comprises 14 residues.

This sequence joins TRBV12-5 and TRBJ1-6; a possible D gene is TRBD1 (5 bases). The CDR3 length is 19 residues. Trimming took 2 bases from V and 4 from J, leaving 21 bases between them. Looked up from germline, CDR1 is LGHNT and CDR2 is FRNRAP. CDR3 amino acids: CASGLPSVGGATYNSPLHF. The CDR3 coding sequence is TGTGCTAGTGGTTTGCCGAGCGTAGGAGGGGCGACGTATAATTCACCCCTCCACTTT.

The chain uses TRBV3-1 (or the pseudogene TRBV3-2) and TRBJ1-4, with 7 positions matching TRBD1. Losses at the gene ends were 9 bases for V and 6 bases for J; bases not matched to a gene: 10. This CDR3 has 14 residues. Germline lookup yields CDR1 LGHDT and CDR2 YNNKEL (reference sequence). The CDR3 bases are TGTGCCAGTCAAGTTACCGACAGGGATGAAAAACTGTTTTTT. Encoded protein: CASQVTDRDEKLFF.

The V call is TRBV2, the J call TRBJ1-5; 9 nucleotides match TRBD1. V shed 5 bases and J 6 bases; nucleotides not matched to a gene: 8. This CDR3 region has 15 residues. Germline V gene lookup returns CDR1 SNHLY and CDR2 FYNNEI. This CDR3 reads CASSYTGTGSQPQHF. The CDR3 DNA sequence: TGTGCCAGCAGTTATACCGGGACAGGGAGTCAGCCCCAGCATTTT.

The CDR3 region is CASSYSRGGLFEQFF. In DNA, the CDR3 is TGTGCCAGCAGTTACTCCCGGGGGGGCCTCTTTGAGCAGTTCTTC. V is TRBV6-5 and J is TRBJ2-1; TRBD2 aligns across 8 bases. Germline trimming cut 0 bases from V and 9 bases from J; bases unmatched to any gene: 7. Germline V gene sequence: CDR1 MNHEY, CDR2 SVGAGI. CDR3 length: 15 residues.

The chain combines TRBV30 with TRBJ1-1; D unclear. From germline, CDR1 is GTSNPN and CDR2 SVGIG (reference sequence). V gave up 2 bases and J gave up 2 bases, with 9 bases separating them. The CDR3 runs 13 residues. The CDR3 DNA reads TGTGCCTGGAGTATACAGATAAACACTGAAGCTTTCTTT. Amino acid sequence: CAWSIQINTEAFF.

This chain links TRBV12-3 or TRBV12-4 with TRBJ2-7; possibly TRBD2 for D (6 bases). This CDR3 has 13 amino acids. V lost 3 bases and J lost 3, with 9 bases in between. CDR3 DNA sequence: TGTGCCAGCAGTTTTACGGGGGTCTACGAGCAGTACTTC. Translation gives CASSFTGVYEQYF.

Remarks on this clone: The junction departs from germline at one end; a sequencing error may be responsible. CDR3 sequence (DNA): TGTGCCACCCATCCCTCCGCGACAAATAATGCACCCCTCCACTTT. Translated, it gives CATHPSATNNAPLHF. The rearrangement joins TRBV19 to TRBJ1-6; no definite D call. The CDR3 has 15 residues. Germline V gene sequence: CDR1 LNHDA, CDR2 SQIVND (reference sequence). Variable domain in full (rest from reference TRBV19 and TRBJ1-6): DGGITQSPKYLFRKEGQNVTLSCEQNLNHDAMYWYRQDPGQGLRLIYYSQIVNDFQKGDIAEGYSVSREKKESFPLTVTSAQKNPTAFYLCATHPSATNNAPLHFGNGTRLTVT.

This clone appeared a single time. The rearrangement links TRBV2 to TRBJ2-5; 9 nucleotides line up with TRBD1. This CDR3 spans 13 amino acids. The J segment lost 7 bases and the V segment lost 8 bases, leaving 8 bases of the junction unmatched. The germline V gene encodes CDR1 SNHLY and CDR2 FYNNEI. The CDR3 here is CASRDRGRGTQYF. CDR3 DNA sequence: TGTGCCAGCCGAGACAGGGGGAGAGGGACCCAGTACTTC. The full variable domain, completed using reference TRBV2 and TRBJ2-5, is EPEVTQTPSHQVTQMGQEVILRCVPISNHLYFYWYRQILGQKVEFLVSFYNNEISEKSEIFDDQFSVERPDGSNFTLKIRSTKLEDSAMYFCASRDRGRGTQYFGPGTRLLVL.

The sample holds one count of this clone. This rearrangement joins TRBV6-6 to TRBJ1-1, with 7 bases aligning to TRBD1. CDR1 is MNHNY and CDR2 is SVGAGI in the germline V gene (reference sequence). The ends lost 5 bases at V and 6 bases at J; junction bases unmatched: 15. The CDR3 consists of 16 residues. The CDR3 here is CASSPQVEGAGPEAFF. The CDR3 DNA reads TGTGCCAGCAGTCCCCAAGTGGAGGGGGCTGGTCCTGAAGCTTTCTTT.

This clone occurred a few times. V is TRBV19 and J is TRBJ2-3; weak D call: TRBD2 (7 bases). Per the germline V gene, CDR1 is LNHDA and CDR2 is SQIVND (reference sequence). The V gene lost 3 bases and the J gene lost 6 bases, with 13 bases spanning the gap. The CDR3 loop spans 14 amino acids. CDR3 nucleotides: TGTGCCAGTAGTATGTTCTGGGGGGGCGATACGCAGTATTTT. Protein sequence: CASSMFWGGDTQYF.

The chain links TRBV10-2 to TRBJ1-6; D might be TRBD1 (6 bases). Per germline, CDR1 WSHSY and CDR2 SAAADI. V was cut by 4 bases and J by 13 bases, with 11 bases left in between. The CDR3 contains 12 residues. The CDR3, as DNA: TGCGCCAGCAGTGGCTACAGGGCCCCCCTCCACTTT. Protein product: CASSGYRAPLHF.

The CDR3 region has the DNA TGTGCCAGCAGCCACTGGAGTTTCAGCTCACCCCTCCACTTT. This codes for CASSHWSFSSPLHF. The chain combines TRBV5-5 with TRBJ1-6; D is uncertain. CDR1 SGHKS and CDR2 YYEKEE come from the germline V gene (reference sequence). This CDR3 contains 14 residues. V was trimmed by 4 bases and J by 10 bases, leaving 15 bases between them.

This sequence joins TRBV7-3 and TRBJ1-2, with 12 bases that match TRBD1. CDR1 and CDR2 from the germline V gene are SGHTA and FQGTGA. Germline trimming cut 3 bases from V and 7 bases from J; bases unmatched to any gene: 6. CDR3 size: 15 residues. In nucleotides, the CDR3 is TGTGCCAGCAGCTTTCCGGGACAGGGGGCTTTTGGCTACACCTTC. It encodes CASSFPGQGAFGYTF.

The CDR3 DNA reads as TGTGCCAGCAGCTCGCCCCCAGGGTGCCAAGAGACCCAGTACTTC. Translating it yields CASSSPPGCQETQYF. This chain joins TRBV11-3 and TRBJ2-5; D might be TRBD1 (5 bases). Trimming took off 4 bases at V and 1 base at J, with 13 bases between the two ends. Germline CDR1 and CDR2: SGHNT and YENEEA. The CDR3 has 15 amino acids.

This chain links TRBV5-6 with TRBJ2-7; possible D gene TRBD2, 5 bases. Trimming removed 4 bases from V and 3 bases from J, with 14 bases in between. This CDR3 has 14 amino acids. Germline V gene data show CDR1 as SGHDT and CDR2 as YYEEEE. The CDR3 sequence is CASSQRPLDYEQYF. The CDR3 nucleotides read TGTGCCAGCAGCCAGCGGCCCTTAGACTACGAGCAGTACTTC.

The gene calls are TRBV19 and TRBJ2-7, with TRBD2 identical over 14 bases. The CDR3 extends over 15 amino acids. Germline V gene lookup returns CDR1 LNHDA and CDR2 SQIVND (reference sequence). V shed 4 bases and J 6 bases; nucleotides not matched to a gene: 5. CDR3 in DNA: TGTGCCAGTAGTACAAGGACTAGCGGGGGGATCGAGCAGTACTTC. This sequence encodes CASSTRTSGGIEQYF.

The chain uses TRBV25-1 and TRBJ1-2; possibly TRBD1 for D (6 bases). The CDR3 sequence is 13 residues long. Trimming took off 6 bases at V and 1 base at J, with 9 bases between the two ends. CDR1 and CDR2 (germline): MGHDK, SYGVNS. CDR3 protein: CASSDRINYGYTF. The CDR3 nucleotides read TGTGCCAGCAGCGACAGGATTAACTATGGCTACACCTTC.

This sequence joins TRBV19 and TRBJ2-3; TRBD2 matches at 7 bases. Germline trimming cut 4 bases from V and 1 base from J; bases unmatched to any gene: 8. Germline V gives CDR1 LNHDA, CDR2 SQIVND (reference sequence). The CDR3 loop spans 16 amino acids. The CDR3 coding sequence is TGTGCCAGTAGTAGTCACTCAGCGGGGCGCACAGATACGCAGTATTTT. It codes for CASSSHSAGRTDTQYF.

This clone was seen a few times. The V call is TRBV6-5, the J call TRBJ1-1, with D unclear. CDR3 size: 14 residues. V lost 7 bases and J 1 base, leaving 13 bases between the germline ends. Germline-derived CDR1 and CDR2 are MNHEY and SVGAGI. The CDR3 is CASTTRYKNTEAFF. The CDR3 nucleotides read TGTGCCAGCACCACACGATACAAGAACACTGAAGCTTTCTTT.

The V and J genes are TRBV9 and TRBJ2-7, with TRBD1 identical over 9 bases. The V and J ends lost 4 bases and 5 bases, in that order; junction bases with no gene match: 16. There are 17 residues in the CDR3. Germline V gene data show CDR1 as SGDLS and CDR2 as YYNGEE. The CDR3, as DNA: TGTGCCAGCAGCTGGGGAAGTCCCGGGACAGGGACGAACGAGCAGTACTTC. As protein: CASSWGSPGTGTNEQYF.

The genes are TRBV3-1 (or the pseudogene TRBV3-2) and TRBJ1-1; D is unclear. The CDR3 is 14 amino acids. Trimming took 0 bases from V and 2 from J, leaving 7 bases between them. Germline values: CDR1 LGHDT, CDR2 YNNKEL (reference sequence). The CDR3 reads CASSQDTPNTEAFF. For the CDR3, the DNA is TGTGCCAGCAGCCAAGATACACCCAACACTGAAGCTTTCTTT.

The CDR3 reads CATLVLRGANVLTF. The CDR3 nucleotides are TGTGCCACACTCGTATTACGGGGGGCCAACGTCCTGACTTTC. The rearrangement joins TRBV6-6 to TRBJ2-6; D uncertain. This CDR3 is built from 14 residues. Germline V lookup: CDR1 MNHNY, CDR2 SVGAGI (reference sequence). Trimming took 10 bases from V and 4 from J, leaving 14 bases between them.

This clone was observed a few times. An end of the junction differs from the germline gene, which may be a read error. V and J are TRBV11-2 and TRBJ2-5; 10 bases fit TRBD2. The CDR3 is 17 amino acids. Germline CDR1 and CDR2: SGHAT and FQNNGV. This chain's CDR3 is CASSLGASGGQSETQYF. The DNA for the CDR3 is TGTGCCAGCAGTTTAGGGGCTAGCGGGGGCCAATCAGAGACCCAGTACTTC.

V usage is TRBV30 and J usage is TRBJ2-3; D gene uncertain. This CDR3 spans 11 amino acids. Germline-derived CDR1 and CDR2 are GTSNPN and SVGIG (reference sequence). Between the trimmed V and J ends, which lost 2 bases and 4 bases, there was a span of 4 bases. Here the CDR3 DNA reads TGTGCCTGGAGTCCTGCAGATACGCAGTATTTT. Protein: CAWSPADTQYF.

Written as DNA, the CDR3 is TGTGCCAGCAGCCCCAGGACAGGGGGCATTTTTTCAGATACGCAGTATTTT. The encoded protein is CASSPRTGGIFSDTQYF. The J gene is TRBJ2-3, the V gene TRBV4-2, with 11 bases matching TRBD1. Germline V gives CDR1 LGHNA, CDR2 YNFKEQ. The CDR3 totals 17 residues. V trimming: 4 bases; J trimming: 4 bases; junction bases outside the gene matches: 10.

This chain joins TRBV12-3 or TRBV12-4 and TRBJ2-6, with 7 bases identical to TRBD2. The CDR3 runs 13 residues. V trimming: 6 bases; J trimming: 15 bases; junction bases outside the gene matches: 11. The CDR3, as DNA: TGTGCCAGCAGAGCGGGACGGATCGACGCCCTGACTTTC. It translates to CASRAGRIDALTF.

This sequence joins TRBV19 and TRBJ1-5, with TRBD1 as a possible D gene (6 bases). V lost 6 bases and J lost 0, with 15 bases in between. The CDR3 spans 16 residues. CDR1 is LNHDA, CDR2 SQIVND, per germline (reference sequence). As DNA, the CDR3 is TGTGCCAGTAGGGGAAGGGGGTACTATAGCAATCAGCCCCAGCATTTT. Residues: CASRGRGYYSNQPQHF.